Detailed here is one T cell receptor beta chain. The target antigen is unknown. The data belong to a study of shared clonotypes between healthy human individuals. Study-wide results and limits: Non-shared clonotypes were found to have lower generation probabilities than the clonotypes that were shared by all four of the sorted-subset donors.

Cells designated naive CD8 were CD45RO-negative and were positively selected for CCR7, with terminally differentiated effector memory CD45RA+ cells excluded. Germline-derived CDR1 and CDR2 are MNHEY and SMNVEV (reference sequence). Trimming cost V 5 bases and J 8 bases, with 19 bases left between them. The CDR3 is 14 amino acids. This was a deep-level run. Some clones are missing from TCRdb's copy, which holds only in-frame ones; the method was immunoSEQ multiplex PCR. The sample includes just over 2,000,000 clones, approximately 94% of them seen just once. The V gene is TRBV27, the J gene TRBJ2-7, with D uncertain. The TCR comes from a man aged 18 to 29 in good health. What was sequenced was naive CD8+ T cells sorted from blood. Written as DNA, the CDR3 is TGTGCCAGCAGTCCCCTGGCAGGCCTCAATCAGCAGTACTTC. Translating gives CASSPLAGLNQQYF.